Shown below are 7 T cell receptor beta chains from a single sample sequenced in a study of T cell repertoires in cytomegalovirus infection. TCRdb analysed the reads with MiXCR anew, one entry per CDR3 protein. The sample includes about 600,000 distinct CDR3 sequences, more than 20% of them seen just once. The sample taken for sequencing was CD8+ T cells from PBMCs. These receptors all stem from a human donor in good health (CMV status not recorded). Some clones in this sample may be carry-over from other donors' samples.

This clonotype was detected many times. V usage is TRBV28 and J usage is TRBJ1-2, with D perhaps matching TRBD1 (5 bases). The CDR3 consists of 16 residues. The V end was cut by 5 bases, the J end by 0 bases, with 16 bases between. Per the germline V gene, CDR1 is MDHEN and CDR2 is SYDVKM. The CDR3 coding sequence is TGTGCCAGCAGTCAGGACACGGTGGGGGCTAACTATGGCTACACCTTC. As protein: CASSQDTVGANYGYTF.

About this clonotype itself: Just one base apart from a much larger clone, this may be a read error. V is TRBV6-1 and J is TRBJ1-3; 8 bases agree with TRBD1. Trimming at V came to 5 bases and at J to 0 bases, leaving 3 bases not matched to a gene. The CDR3 extends over 15 amino acids. The germline V gene encodes CDR1 MNHNS and CDR2 SASEGT. CDR3 coding DNA: TGTGCCAGCAGTAGGACAGGGCCCTCTGGAAACACCATATATTTT. It specifies CASSRTGPSGNTIYF.

The sample holds many counts of this clonotype. The chain recombines TRBV7-6 with TRBJ1-6; the D gene is possibly TRBD1 (5 bases). This CDR3 spans 14 amino acids. Trimming stripped 2 bases from V and 10 bases from J, with 12 bases between. Per germline, CDR1 SGHVS and CDR2 FNYEAQ. CDR3: CASSLSAGQSPLHF. The CDR3 DNA is TGTGCCAGCAGCTTATCAGCAGGGCAATCACCCCTCCACTTT.

This clonotype has just a few counts. The chain combines TRBV20-1 with TRBJ2-7, with TRBD2 identical over 7 bases. The CDR3 covers 14 residues. V lost 8 bases to trimming and J lost 4 bases; unmatched junction nucleotides: 14. From germline, CDR1 is DFQATT and CDR2 SNEGSKA (reference sequence). The CDR3 reads CSTTSLLADYEQYV. CDR3 bases: TGCAGTACTACGTCCCTTCTAGCGGATTACGAGCAGTACGTC.

This clonotype was counted only a few times. The J gene is TRBJ2-2, the V gene TRBV14; 10 positions match TRBD2. Unmatched junction bases numbered 4, after V lost 6 bases and J lost 0 bases. The V gene's germline CDR1 is SGHDN and CDR2 FVKESK. CDR3 length equals 16 residues. CDR3: CASSPAGGSNTGELFF. CDR3 bases: TGTGCCAGCAGTCCAGCGGGGGGGTCGAACACCGGGGAGCTGTTTTTT. Based on the CDR3 plus reference TRBV14 and TRBJ2-2, the full variable domain is EAGVTQFPSHSVIEKGQTVTLRCDPISGHDNLYWYRRVMGKEIKFLLHFVKESKQDESGMPNNRFLAERTGGTYSTLKVQPAELEDSGVYFCASSPAGGSNTGELFFGEGSRLTVL.

This clonotype was detected a few times. V usage is TRBV7-9 and J usage is TRBJ1-1; D unresolved. V lost 3 bases, J lost 7 bases, and 9 bases lay in between. This CDR3 has 12 amino acids. The germline gives CDR1 SEHNR, CDR2 FQNEAQ (reference sequence). The CDR3 sequence: CASSFRKSEAFF. CDR3 in DNA: TGTGCCAGCAGCTTCAGGAAGAGTGAAGCTTTCTTT.

The chain is built from TRBV7-8 and TRBJ1-2; 9 bases fit TRBD1. Germline V gene lookup returns CDR1 SGHVS and CDR2 FQNEAQ. There are 17 residues in the CDR3. With V trimmed by 0 bases and J by 7 bases, 12 bases remained unmatched. CDR3 sequence: CASSLADTWTGEPGYTF. The CDR3 nucleotides are TGTGCCAGCAGCTTAGCAGACACTTGGACAGGGGAGCCTGGCTACACCTTC.